This T cell receptor beta chain is drawn from a study of cytomegalovirus exposure and HLA in healthy donors. The PCR had 60 Vbeta and 13 Jbeta primers. Clones were sequenced by immunoSEQ multiplex PCR, and TCRdb holds only the in-frame ones, with some missing. The repertoire holds roughly 180,000 clones, with 60% to 85% as singletons. This CDR3 has 15 amino acids. This clone was picked up one time. The target antigen is unknown. Study outcomes and limitations: A prior analysis recorded that most TCR beta V segments were productive about 87% or about 30% of the time. Roughly even sequencing depth across donors was the assumption behind the presence/absence analyses.

The sequence was collected from a girl under 18 in good health and CMV-seropositive. V gene TRBV21-1 combines with J gene TRBJ2-5; the table gives TRBD2 as D, unverified against the DNA. TRBV21-1 is a pseudogene. Sequenced material: PBMCs. The DNA for the CDR3 is TGTGCCAGCAGCAAATGGGGGGAAGCAAAAGAGACCCAGTACTTC. Amino acids: CASSKWGEAKETQYF.